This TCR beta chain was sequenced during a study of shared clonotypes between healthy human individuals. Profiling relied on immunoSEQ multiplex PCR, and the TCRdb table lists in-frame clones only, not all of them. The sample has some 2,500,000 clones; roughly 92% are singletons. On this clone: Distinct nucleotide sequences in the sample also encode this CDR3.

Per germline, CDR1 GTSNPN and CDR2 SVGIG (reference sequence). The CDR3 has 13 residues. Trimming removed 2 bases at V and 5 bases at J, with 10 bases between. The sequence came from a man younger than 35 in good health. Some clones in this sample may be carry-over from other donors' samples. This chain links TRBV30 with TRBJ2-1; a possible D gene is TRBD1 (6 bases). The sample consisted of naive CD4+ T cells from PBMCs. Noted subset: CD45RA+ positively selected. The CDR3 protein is CAWSQGLNNEQFF. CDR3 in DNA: TGTGCCTGGAGTCAGGGGCTTAACAATGAGCAGTTCTTC. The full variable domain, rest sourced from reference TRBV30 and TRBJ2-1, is SQTIHQWPATLVQPVGSPLSLECTVEGTSNPNLYWYRQAAGRGLQLLFYSVGIGQISSEVPQNLSASRPQDRQFILSSKKLLLSDSGFYLCAWSQGLNNEQFFGPGTRLTVL.